What follows is one T cell receptor beta chain and its context. Its antigen is as yet unknown. Distinct nucleotide sequences in the sample also encode this CDR3. The data are from a study of beta chain features in type 1 diabetes. Study details: Over all samples combined, more than 90,000,000 sorted cells were examined.

Sequenced material consisted of expressed TCRB transcripts (all of the isolated RNA was reverse transcribed). Some clones are missing from TCRdb's copy, which holds only in-frame ones; the method was immunoSEQ multiplex PCR. This table holds 680,000 or so clones, 13% found once. V was shortened by 3 bases and J by 5 bases, with 10 bases between the two germline ends. The CDR3 has 12 amino acids. CDR1 GTSNPN and CDR2 SVGIG come from the germline V gene (reference sequence). General study points: Patients and controls would share equally any PCR tilt toward shorter templates. Patients with Type 1 diabetes showed moderately but significantly shorter TCRB CDR3s in all four CD4+ subsets. Type 1 diabetes patients showed fewer insertions and more deletions at VDJ junctions.

The rearrangement uses TRBV30 and TRBJ1-2; a possible D gene is TRBD1 (6 bases). The sequencing input was naive CD4+ T cells from blood. The sequence came from a man younger than 35 with type 1 diabetes. CDR3 region: CAWSVDSYGYTF. For the CDR3, the DNA is TGTGCCTGGAGCGTGGACAGTTATGGCTACACCTTC.